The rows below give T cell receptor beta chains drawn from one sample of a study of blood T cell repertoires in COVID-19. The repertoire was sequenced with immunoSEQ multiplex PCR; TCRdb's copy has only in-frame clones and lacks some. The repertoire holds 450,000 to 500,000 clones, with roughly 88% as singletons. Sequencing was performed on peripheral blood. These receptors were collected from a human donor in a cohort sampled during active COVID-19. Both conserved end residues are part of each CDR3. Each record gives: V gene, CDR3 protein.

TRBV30 CAWSMRPNGNTIYF
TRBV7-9 CASSFGTGVSQPQHF
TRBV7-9 CASSSTLSMTSANSYEQYF
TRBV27 CASSLRNSGAGNLKAYEQYF
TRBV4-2 CASSLTSGTGSYEQYF
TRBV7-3 CASSLSAGGLTGELFF
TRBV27 CASSLAPGTGGEKLFF
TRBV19 CASRNQGSYNEQFF
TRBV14 CASSQTTAGRSPTDTQYF
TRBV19 CASSPVPGQGYGSYEQYF
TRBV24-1 CATSDYSGTGANEQFF
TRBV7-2 CASSADKDYGYTF
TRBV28 CASSLFEEAYEQYF
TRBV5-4 CASSLINGRGPLYGYTF
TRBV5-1 CASSRGFSNTEAFF
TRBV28 CASSLMNTVGGSTQYF
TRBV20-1 CSASAAGVAGTNTGELFF
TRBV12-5 CASGRDRGLGYTF
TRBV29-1 CSLTDRYTDTQYF
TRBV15 CATSGTRDRAYGYTF
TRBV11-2 CASSLEGLAVNEQFF
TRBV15 CATGRGGGGVDSPLHF
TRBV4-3 CASSQQRSGRGDTQYF
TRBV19 CASSLAGTGVNTEAFF
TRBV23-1 CASSPPGGIGDSPLHF
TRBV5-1 CASSLGQGATGNTIYF